This T cell receptor beta chain was identified in a study of blood T cell repertoires in COVID-19 (dated by TCRdb to 2019 to 2021). Regarding the study in general: Samples from collaborators originated in the United States, Italy and Spain and spanned both the acute and convalescent phases of COVID-19. The prospective study material was composed of cDNA or gDNA derived from T cells, B-cell-depleted T cells, or PBMCs. Deeply sampled blood TCRbeta repertoires from subjects exposed to, actively infected with, or recovered from COVID-19 were included in the dataset. A freely available public database, intended as a resource for researchers studying the immune response to SARS-CoV-2, is where the repertoires were released. Samples came from the ongoing ImmuneRACE study (first 160 participants) plus 1,254 subjects from 6 global collaborators. A de-identified subject ID, COVID-19 status, age in years and sex were almost always included in the sample metadata. Where available, HLA class I and class II types were obtained from metadata supplied by the sample provider rather than from assay-based typing.

This clone was counted once. The antigen it binds to is not known. Base-call qualities are not available, and no considerably larger clone is one nucleotide away. Each collaborating institution followed its own protocols to collect whole blood in K2EDTA tubes. For TCRbeta analysis, collaborator samples were shipped as frozen whole blood, as isolated PBMCs, or as DNA extracted from either sample type. Broad study findings and their caveats: The amount of clinical and demographic metadata varied by source and participant and was provided uncurated.

The immunoSEQ Assay, a bias-controlled multiplex PCR, was used to amplify TCRbeta CDR3 regions from genomic DNA. The original pipeline was this. The number of nucleated cells in each sample was estimated from the amplification of reference gene primers within the assay. To quantify the absolute abundance of each unique TCRbeta CDR3 rearrangement, sequence reads were collapsed and filtered. For each sample, productive Simpson clonality was calculated as the square root of Simpson's diversity index across productive rearrangements. TCRdb holds this immuneACCESS table with in-frame rearrangements only. Some clones are missing; in checked studies, unresolved V genes explain under half, and the rest has no known cause. V and J calls and clone size are copied from that table; D and trimming were computed from the DNA. Here the sample has some 71,000 clones; about 80% occur a single time. In total, the top ten clones hold more than 0.7% of the sample.

CDR1 and CDR2 were assigned from the germline V gene (reference sequence) as MNHEY and SMNVEV. The CDR3 runs 15 residues from the cysteine to the phenylalanine. Kept here is only the CDR3 DNA, which spans 45 bases and is read in frame from base 1. V and J lose 3 bases and 5 bases, and a span of 13 bases separates them. This TCR derives from a woman aged 70-85 years with acute or convalescent COVID-19. The source material was peripheral blood. The chain is made from TRBV27 and TRBJ2-2; matching of 6 bases hints at TRBD2 as the D gene. The encoded CDR3 is CASSFGWGETGELFF. DNA sequence: TGTGCCAGCAGTTTTGGATGGGGGGAAACCGGGGAGCTGTTTTTT.